These 16 T cell receptor beta chains share one sample of origin, sequenced in a study of blood T cell repertoires in COVID-19. Profiling relied on immunoSEQ multiplex PCR, and the TCRdb table lists in-frame clones only, not all of them. The sample lists about 120,000 clones, roughly 89% seen once, with 3.5% to 4% in the top ten. What was sequenced was PBMCs or T cells enriched from blood (not recorded which). The receptor set was obtained from a woman aged 25 to 39 who had recovered from COVID-19.

The genes are TRBV6-5 and TRBJ2-3, with TRBD2 as a possible D gene (6 bases). The germline V gene encodes CDR1 MNHEY and CDR2 SVGAGI. CDR3 length: 16 amino acids. The V and J ends lost 1 base and 4 bases respectively, with 15 bases between them. The CDR3 sequence is CASSYWTEGRADTQYF. The DNA of the CDR3 is TGTGCCAGCAGTTACTGGACGGAGGGGCGCGCAGATACGCAGTATTTT.

This chain connects TRBV7-2 to TRBJ2-7, with D possibly TRBD2 on 6 matching bases. The germline V and J ends were trimmed by 5 bases and 5 bases, with 16 bases remaining between them. The CDR3 contains 14 residues. Germline CDR1 and CDR2: SGHTA and FQGNSA. Written as DNA, the CDR3 is TGTGCCAGCAGCCCCCTTGGAGGGAACAACGAGCAGTACTTC. Translated: CASSPLGGNNEQYF.

V usage is TRBV10-3 and J usage is TRBJ1-2, with D maybe TRBD1 (5 bases). The CDR3 consists of 12 residues. With 4 bases removed from V and 4 bases from J, the gap between germline ends came to 7 bases. CDR1 ENHRY and CDR2 SYGVKD come from the germline V gene. This CDR3 reads CAISGGGYGYTF. CDR3 DNA: TGTGCCATCAGTGGGGGGGGCTATGGCTACACCTTC.

The rearrangement links TRBV7-2 to TRBJ2-5; 8 bases line up with TRBD2. V lost 1 base and J lost 5; bases outside the gene matches: 12. The germline CDR1 and CDR2 sequences are SGHTA and FQGNSA. The CDR3 has 17 amino acids. The CDR3 sequence is CASSLVGAGAGSETQYF. CDR3 nucleotides: TGTGCCAGCAGCTTAGTGGGAGCGGGAGCAGGTTCGGAGACCCAGTACTTC.

The genes are TRBV2 and TRBJ2-3, with a weak D call TRBD2 (5 bases). The CDR3 has 13 residues. V lost 1 base and J lost 4, with 6 bases in between. The germline CDR1 and CDR2 sequences are SNHLY and FYNNEI. The DNA of the CDR3 is TGTGCCAGCAGTGAAGGGCGGGCAGATACGCAGTATTTT. This translates into CASSEGRADTQYF. The full variable domain, in which reference TRBV2 and TRBJ2-3 provide the parts outside the CDR3, is EPEVTQTPSHQVTQMGQEVILRCVPISNHLYFYWYRQILGQKVEFLVSFYNNEISEKSEIFDDQFSVERPDGSNFTLKIRSTKLEDSAMYFCASSEGRADTQYFGPGTRLTVL.

The chain carries TRBV2 and TRBJ2-1; 13 positions agree with TRBD2. V lost 6 bases to trimming and J lost 4 bases; unmatched junction nucleotides: 3. The CDR3 sequence is 15 residues long. Germline assignment: CDR1 SNHLY and CDR2 FYNNEI. CDR3 in amino acids: CASRRTSGGYNEQFF. As DNA, the CDR3 is TGTGCCAGCAGGCGGACTAGCGGGGGTTACAATGAGCAGTTCTTC.

The chain joins TRBV15 to TRBJ2-1; D is possibly TRBD2 (6 bases). The CDR3 contains 16 residues. The V gene lost 0 bases and the J gene lost 9 bases, with 18 bases spanning the gap. CDR1 and CDR2 from the germline V gene are LNHNV and YYDKDF (reference sequence). The CDR3: CATSRDPHGAGGEQFF. The CDR3 region has the DNA TGTGCCACCAGCAGAGATCCCCACGGAGCGGGCGGTGAGCAGTTCTTC.

This chain connects TRBV4-2 to TRBJ1-1; D not certain. The CDR3 sequence is 15 residues long. CDR1 LGHNA and CDR2 YNFKEQ come from the germline V gene. V gave up 0 bases and J gave up 9 bases, with 17 bases separating them. The CDR3 protein is CASSQDVSGVGQAFF. DNA of the CDR3: TGTGCCAGCAGCCAAGATGTTTCCGGGGTAGGTCAAGCTTTCTTT.

The chain recombines TRBV6-5 with TRBJ2-5; D may be TRBD2 (6 bases). Germline assignment: CDR1 MNHEY and CDR2 SVGAGI. The CDR3 has 13 residues. V gave up 6 bases and J gave up 9 bases, with 17 bases separating them. DNA for the CDR3: TGTGCCAGCAGAACCCCCGGGACTCCTTCCCAGTACTTC. Protein: CASRTPGTPSQYF.

The chain combines TRBV6-2 or TRBV6-3 with TRBJ1-6; D is ambiguous. The V and J ends lost 4 bases and 3 bases respectively, with 13 bases between them. This CDR3 has 16 amino acids. CDR1 is MNHEY, CDR2 SVGEGT, per germline. The CDR3, as DNA: TGTGCCAGCAGTTCGGAGAGGTCCAACTATAATTCACCCCTCCACTTT. It specifies CASSSERSNYNSPLHF.

This clone has only one observation. The chain employs TRBV3-1 (or the pseudogene TRBV3-2) and TRBJ1-1, with D possibly matching TRBD1 (6 bases). CDR3 length: 17 residues. From germline, CDR1 is LGHDT and CDR2 YNNKEL (reference sequence). Trimming removed 4 bases at V and 3 bases at J, with 21 bases between. CDR3 sequence: CASSPTGHGWRDTEAFF. The CDR3, as DNA: TGTGCCAGCAGCCCAACAGGGCACGGTTGGCGAGACACTGAAGCTTTCTTT.

The chain combines TRBV19 with TRBJ2-1; TRBD2 might be the D (5 bases). This CDR3 has 14 amino acids. Trimming removed 1 base from V and 8 bases from J, with 12 bases in between. Germline CDR1 LNHDA, CDR2 SQIVND (reference sequence). CDR3 in amino acids: CASSIVTGVDEQFF. In DNA form, the CDR3 reads TGTGCCAGTAGTATAGTCACCGGGGTTGATGAGCAGTTCTTC.

The rearrangement joins TRBV2 to TRBJ2-3; tentative D call: TRBD1 (6 bases). The CDR3 is made up of 14 amino acids. Germline CDR1 reads SNHLY; CDR2 reads FYNNEI. V was pared by 6 bases and J by 4 bases, with 14 bases between. This CDR3 reads CASRRGSSADTQYF. The CDR3 coding sequence is TGTGCCAGCAGGAGGGGGAGTTCCGCAGATACGCAGTATTTT.

V and J are TRBV30 and TRBJ1-2; TRBD1 agrees at 7 bases. The ends lost 3 bases at V and 6 bases at J; junction bases unmatched: 7. This CDR3 has 13 amino acids. The germline V gene encodes CDR1 GTSNPN and CDR2 SVGIG (reference sequence). The CDR3 spells CAWSATGTHGYTF. The CDR3 bases are TGTGCCTGGAGCGCGACAGGGACACATGGCTACACCTTC.

This clone appeared a few times. The gene calls are TRBV13 and TRBJ2-7; D is perhaps TRBD2 (5 bases). CDR1 and CDR2 (germline): PRHDT, FYEKMQ (reference sequence). The length of the CDR3 is 12 residues. Deletions cut 5 bases from V and 2 bases from J, with 7 bases between. CDR3 sequence (DNA): TGTGCCAGCAGCGACGGGGCCTACGAGCAGTACTTC. It translates to CASSDGAYEQYF.

The chain joins TRBV19 to TRBJ1-2, with D unresolved. Germline V lookup: CDR1 LNHDA, CDR2 SQIVND (reference sequence). V lost 5 bases and J 7 bases, leaving 17 bases between the germline ends. The CDR3 contains 14 residues. DNA of the CDR3: TGTGCCAGTAGTTCCCCATCGGGGAGAAGTGGCTACACCTTC. Translating it yields CASSSPSGRSGYTF.